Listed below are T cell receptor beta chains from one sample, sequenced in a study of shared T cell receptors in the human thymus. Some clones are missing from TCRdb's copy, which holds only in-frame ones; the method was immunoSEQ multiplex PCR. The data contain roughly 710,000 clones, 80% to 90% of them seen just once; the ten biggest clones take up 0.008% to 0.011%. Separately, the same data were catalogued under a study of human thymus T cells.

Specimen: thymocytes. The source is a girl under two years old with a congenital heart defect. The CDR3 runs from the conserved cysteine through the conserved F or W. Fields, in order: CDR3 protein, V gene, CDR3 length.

CDR3: CSVVGPGALLYEQYF; V: TRBV29-1; length: 15
CDR3: CASSETGGAGTGELFF; V: TRBV2; length: 16
CDR3: CASSEGQTGPWSERYTGELFF; V: TRBV10-1; length: 21
CDR3: CASGFIGQGPSYEQYF; V: TRBV12-5; length: 16
CDR3: CASSEPREAFF; V: TRBV6-1; length: 11
CDR3: CASSEEGRSEKLFF; V: TRBV6-1; length: 14
CDR3: CASSKRQGESEKLFF; V: TRBV14; length: 15
CDR3: CASIRETGYGYTF; V: TRBV19; length: 13
CDR3: CASSPVVNQGDTDRGFYGYTF; V: TRBV18; length: 21
CDR3: CASSEDFGGAQGYGYTF; V: TRBV2; length: 17
CDR3: CASSLGRLERDTQYF; V: TRBV11-2; length: 15
CDR3: CASSLSKMGAAAEKLFF; V: TRBV27; length: 17
CDR3: CAILPHPPSGANVLTF; V: TRBV10-3; length: 16
CDR3: CASSPDSPNEKLFF; V: TRBV5-5; length: 14
CDR3: CASRGGDHFQETQYF; V: TRBV2; length: 15
CDR3: CATIQTGGRTDTQYF; V: TRBV15; length: 15
CDR3: CASSLRGGSGYEQYF; V: TRBV28; length: 15
CDR3: CASSRRGAYEQYF; V: TRBV5-1; length: 13
CDR3: CASSLIRTGVGEQYF; V: TRBV13; length: 15
CDR3: CARGTGWGETQYF; V: TRBV2; length: 13
CDR3: CASSRRDTEAFF; V: TRBV6-5; length: 12
CDR3: CASSPRDRSYPNYGYTF; V: TRBV18; length: 17
CDR3: CASSLETTSGVSSYEQYF; V: TRBV5-6; length: 18
CDR3: CASRWDRANTEAFF; V: TRBV5-1; length: 14
CDR3: CASSLAIWTADTEAFF; V: TRBV7-2; length: 16
CDR3: CATSRCSRACYGYTF; V: TRBV15; length: 15
CDR3: CASGAQKKQADSGNTIYF; V: TRBV12-5; length: 18
CDR3: CASSELQETQYF; V: TRBV10-2; length: 12
CDR3: CASSPDRDHEQYF; V: TRBV5-1; length: 13
CDR3: CASSLQGWDCTEAFF; V: TRBV5-6; length: 15
CDR3: CASSEAWRSHGGYEQYF; V: TRBV2; length: 17
CDR3: CASSLDRGPYGYTF; V: TRBV5-5; length: 14
CDR3: CASSVVTGTNGYTF; V: TRBV9; length: 14
CDR3: CASSVQGTYEQYF; V: TRBV2; length: 13
CDR3: CASSDRPKLGYTF; V: TRBV6-5; length: 13
CDR3: CASSSELTDSEGREQYF; V: TRBV18; length: 17
CDR3: CASSPLGRQSNSPLHF; V: TRBV7-2; length: 16
CDR3: CASSLVLGRYSNQPQHF; V: TRBV7-9; length: 17
CDR3: CASSLRDRGRGIRPEAFF; V: TRBV7-9; length: 18
CDR3: CASSLPGGSKNTEAFF; V: TRBV11-1; length: 16
CDR3: CAISESMTVFSGTGGYGYTF; V: TRBV10-3; length: 20
CDR3: CASSLNRAKSYNEQFF; V: TRBV5-6; length: 16